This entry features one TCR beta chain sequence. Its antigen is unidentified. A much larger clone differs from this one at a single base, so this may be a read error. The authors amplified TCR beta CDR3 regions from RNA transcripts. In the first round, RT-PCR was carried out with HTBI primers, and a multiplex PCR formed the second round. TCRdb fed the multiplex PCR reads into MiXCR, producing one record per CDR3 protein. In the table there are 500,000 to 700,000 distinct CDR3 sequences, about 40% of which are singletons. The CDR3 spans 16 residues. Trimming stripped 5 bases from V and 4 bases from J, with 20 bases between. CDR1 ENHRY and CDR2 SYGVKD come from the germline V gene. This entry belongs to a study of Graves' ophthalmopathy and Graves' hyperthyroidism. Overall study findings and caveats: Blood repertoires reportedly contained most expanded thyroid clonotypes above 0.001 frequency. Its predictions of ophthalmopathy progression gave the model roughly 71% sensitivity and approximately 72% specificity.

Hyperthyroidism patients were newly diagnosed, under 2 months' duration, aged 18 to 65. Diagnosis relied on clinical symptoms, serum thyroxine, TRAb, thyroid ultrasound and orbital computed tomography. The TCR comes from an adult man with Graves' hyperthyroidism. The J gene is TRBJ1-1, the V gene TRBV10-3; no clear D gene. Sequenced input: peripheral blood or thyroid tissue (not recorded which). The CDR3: CAISLYPPAYFTEAFF. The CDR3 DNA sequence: TGTGCCATCAGTCTTTACCCTCCAGCATACTTCACTGAAGCTTTCTTT.